These 5 T cell receptor beta chains share one sample of origin, sequenced in a study of blood T cells in healthy people across ages. Using a J-beta primer mix together with a sample-barcoded 5' primer, a second PCR was run for about 7 to 12 cycles. One entry per CDR3 protein results from TCRdb running MiXCR on the 5' RACE reads. The sample has 800,000 or so distinct CDR3 sequences; 20% to 25% are singletons. The data were also submitted as part of a second study, on T cells of mothers and their children.

Material for sequencing was blood. The receptors here all came from a boy between 10 and 17 years old in good health.

V and J are TRBV7-9 and TRBJ1-4; the D gene is possibly TRBD1 (6 bases). Trimming left V 5 bases short and J 5 bases short, with 18 bases between. Germline V lookup: CDR1 SEHNR, CDR2 FQNEAQ (reference sequence). This CDR3 has 16 residues. This CDR3 reads CASSGPRGAENEKLFF. The CDR3 nucleotides read TGTGCCAGCAGCGGCCCGAGGGGGGCTGAGAATGAAAAACTGTTTTTT.

J is TRBJ2-1 and V is TRBV27, with TRBD1 as a possible D gene (5 bases). The V and J ends lost 0 bases and 9 bases respectively, with 15 bases between them. Looked up from germline, CDR1 is MNHEY and CDR2 is SMNVEV (reference sequence). The CDR3 covers 15 residues. Written as DNA, the CDR3 is TGTGCCAGCAGTTTATCACCTGGATGGGGCGGTGAGCAGTTCTTC. Amino acid sequence: CASSLSPGWGGEQFF.

The rearrangement uses TRBV11-2 and TRBJ2-3; D is unresolved. The CDR3 covers 15 residues. V dropped 1 base and J dropped 0 bases, with 8 bases sitting between them. Germline values: CDR1 SGHAT, CDR2 FQNNGV. The CDR3 DNA reads as TGTGCCAGCAGCTTAGGGGCTATCAGCACAGATACGCAGTATTTT. Translated, it gives CASSLGAISTDTQYF.

This clonotype was detected a few times. The chain's CDR3 is CASKMEQARNYEQYF. The CDR3 DNA is TGTGCCAGCAAAATGGAACAGGCGAGGAACTACGAGCAGTACTTC. The chain recombines TRBV6-2 or TRBV6-3 with TRBJ2-7, with a possible D match to TRBD1 (5 bases). Per the germline V gene, CDR1 is MNHEY and CDR2 is SVGEGT. This CDR3 comprises 15 residues. The V and J ends lost 7 bases and 3 bases respectively, with 19 bases between them.

The chain combines TRBV4-1 with TRBJ1-1; D is ambiguous. The CDR3 loop spans 14 amino acids. V was trimmed by 0 bases and J by 4 bases, leaving 9 bases between them. From germline, CDR1 is MGHRA and CDR2 YSYEKL. CDR3 nucleotides: TGCGCCAGCAGCCAAGATCGGCAGACCACTGAAGCTTTCTTT. This translates into CASSQDRQTTEAFF.